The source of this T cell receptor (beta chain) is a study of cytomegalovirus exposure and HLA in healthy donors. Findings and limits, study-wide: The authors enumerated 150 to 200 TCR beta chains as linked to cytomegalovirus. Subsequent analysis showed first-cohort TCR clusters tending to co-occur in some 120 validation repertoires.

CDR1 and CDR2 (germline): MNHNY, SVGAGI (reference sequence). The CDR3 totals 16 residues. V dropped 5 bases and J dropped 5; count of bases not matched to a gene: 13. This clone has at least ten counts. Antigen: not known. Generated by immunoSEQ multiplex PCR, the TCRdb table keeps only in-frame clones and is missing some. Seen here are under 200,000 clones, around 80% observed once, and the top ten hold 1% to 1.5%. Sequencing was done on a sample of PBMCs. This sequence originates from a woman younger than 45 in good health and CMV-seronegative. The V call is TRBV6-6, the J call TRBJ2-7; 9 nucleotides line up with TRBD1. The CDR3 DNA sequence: TGTGCCAGCAGTCTCCGAGCTGGACAGGGGAGGCACGAGCAGTACTTC. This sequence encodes CASSLRAGQGRHEQYF.